This TCR beta chain comes out of a study of CD8+CD57+ T cells in acquired aplastic anemia. Study information: Mean yield of DNA from sorted CD4+ and CD8+ cells was approximately 3 ug. Study outcomes and limitations: A set of approximately 29 CD8+ CDR3 sequences was shared between patients and controls, and these sequences appeared highly expressed in patients.

To note about this clonotype: Its target is not known.

Genomic DNA, the template, was used for profiling of the TCR beta VDJ and CDR3. TCRdb used MiXCR to reprocess the reads, holding one entry per CDR3 protein. The sample yields fewer than 200,000 distinct CDR3 sequences, around half seen once. All patients picked for sequencing had shown, by flow cytometry, an expansion of CD8+CD57+ cells. Blood was sampled before the patients had received any therapy. The receptor's source is a human donor with aplastic anemia. Sequences were obtained from sorted CD4+, CD8+, or CD8+CD57+ T cells (not recorded which) from PBMCs.

The CDR3 protein is CASSEATSSPLHF. DNA for the CDR3: TGTGCCAGCAGTGAAGCGACCTCTTCCCCCCTCCACTTT. The chain joins TRBV2 to TRBJ1-6; D is uncertain. This CDR3 spans 13 amino acids. Trimming removed 0 bases at V and 13 bases at J, with 10 bases between. From germline, CDR1 is SNHLY and CDR2 FYNNEI.